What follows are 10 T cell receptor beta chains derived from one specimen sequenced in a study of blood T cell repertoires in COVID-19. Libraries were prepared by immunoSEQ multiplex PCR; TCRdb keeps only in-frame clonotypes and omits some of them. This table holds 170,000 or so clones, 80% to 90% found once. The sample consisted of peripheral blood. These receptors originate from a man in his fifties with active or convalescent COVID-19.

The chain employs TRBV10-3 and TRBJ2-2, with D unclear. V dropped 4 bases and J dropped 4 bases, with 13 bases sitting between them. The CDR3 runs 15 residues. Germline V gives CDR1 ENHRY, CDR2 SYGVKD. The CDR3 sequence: CAISVLESVTGELFF. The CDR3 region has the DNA TGTGCCATCAGTGTTCTAGAGTCGGTCACCGGGGAGCTGTTTTTT.

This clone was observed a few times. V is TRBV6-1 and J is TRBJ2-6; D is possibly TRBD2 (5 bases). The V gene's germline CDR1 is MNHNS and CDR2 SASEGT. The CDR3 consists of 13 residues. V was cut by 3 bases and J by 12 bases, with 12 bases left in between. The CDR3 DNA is TGTGCCAGCAGTGATGGAGTCGAGGGCGTCCTGACTTTC. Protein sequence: CASSDGVEGVLTF.

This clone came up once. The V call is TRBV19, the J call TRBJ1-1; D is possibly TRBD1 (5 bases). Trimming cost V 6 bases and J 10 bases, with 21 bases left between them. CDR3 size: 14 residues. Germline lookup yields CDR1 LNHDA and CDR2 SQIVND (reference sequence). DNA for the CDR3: TGTGCCAGTAGGCTCGATGGGACTTCTATCATAGCTTTCTTT. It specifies CASRLDGTSIIAFF.

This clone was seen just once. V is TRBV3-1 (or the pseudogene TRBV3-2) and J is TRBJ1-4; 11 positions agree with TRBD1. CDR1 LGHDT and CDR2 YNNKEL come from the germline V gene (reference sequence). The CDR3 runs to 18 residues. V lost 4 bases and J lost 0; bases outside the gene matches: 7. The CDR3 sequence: CASSPILGQGATNEKLFF. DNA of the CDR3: TGTGCCAGCAGCCCAATCTTGGGACAGGGGGCAACTAATGAAAAACTGTTTTTT.

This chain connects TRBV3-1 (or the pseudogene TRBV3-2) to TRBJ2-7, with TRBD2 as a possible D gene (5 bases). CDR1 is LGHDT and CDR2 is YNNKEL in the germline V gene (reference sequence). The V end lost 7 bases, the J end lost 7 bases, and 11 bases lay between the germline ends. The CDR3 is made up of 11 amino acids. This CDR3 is CASKGGLEQYF. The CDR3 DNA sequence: TGTGCCAGCAAAGGAGGACTGGAGCAGTACTTC.

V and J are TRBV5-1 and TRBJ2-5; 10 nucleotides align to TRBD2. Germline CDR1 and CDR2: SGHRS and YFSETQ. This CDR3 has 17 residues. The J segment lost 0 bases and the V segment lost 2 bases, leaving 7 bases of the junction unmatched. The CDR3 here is CASSLAGGPGDQETQYF. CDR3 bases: TGCGCCAGCAGCTTAGCGGGAGGGCCTGGGGACCAAGAGACCCAGTACTTC.

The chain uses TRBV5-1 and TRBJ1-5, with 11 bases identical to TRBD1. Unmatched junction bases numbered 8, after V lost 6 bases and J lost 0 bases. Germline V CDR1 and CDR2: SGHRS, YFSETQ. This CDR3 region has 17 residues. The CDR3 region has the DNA TGCGCCAGCACCCATGGACAGGGGGCCTTTAGCAATCAGCCCCAGCATTTT. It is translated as CASTHGQGAFSNQPQHF.

CDR3 nucleotide sequence: TGCGCCAGCAGCCAGGACAGCGGGAGTCGGTATGGCTACACCTTC. Translation: CASSQDSGSRYGYTF. V gene TRBV5-1 combines with J gene TRBJ1-2, with D possibly TRBD1 on 6 matching bases. There are 15 residues in the CDR3. CDR1 SGHRS and CDR2 YFSETQ come from the germline V gene. V lost 4 bases, J lost 5 bases, and 18 bases lay in between.

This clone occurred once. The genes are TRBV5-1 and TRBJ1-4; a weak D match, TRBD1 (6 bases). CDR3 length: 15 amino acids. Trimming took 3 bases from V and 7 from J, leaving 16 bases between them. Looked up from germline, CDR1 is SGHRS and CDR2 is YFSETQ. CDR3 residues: CASSWTGGSVEKLFF. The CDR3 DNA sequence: TGCGCCAGCAGCTGGACGGGGGGCTCGGTTGAAAAACTGTTTTTT.

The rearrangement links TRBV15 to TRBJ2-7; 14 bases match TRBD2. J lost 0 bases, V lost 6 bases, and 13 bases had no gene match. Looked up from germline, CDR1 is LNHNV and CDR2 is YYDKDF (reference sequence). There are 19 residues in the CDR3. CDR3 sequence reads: CATREHGLAGGLSSYEQYF. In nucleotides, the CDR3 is TGTGCCACCAGAGAGCACGGACTAGCGGGGGGACTTAGCTCCTACGAGCAGTACTTC.